This T cell receptor beta chain stems from a study of blood T cell repertoires in COVID-19. The wider study: Acute and convalescent COVID-19 samples came from the United States, Italy and Spain. T cells, B-cell-depleted T cells, or PBMCs supplied cDNA or gDNA.

Under the authors' procedure: Estimation of nucleated cell counts was performed using reference gene primer amplification. Sequencing was performed with immunoSEQ multiplex PCR; in TCRdb, only in-frame clones are kept and a portion is missing. The V and J calls and clone size are taken from that table; D and trimming were inferred from the DNA. The sample lists over 60,000 clones, approximately 84% occurring once. This clone has just one count. This CDR3 spans 16 amino acids. The trim removed 2 bases at V and 4 bases at J, leaving 4 bases unmatched. Germline V lookup: CDR1 MDHEN, CDR2 SYDVKM. This receptor was taken from a man aged 45-65 years with COVID-19, enrolled during active disease. The rearrangement joins TRBV28 to TRBJ2-7; 14 bases align to TRBD2. The sequencing input was peripheral blood. The CDR3 loop reads CASSLGGLAGDYEQYF. CDR3 coding DNA: TGTGCCAGCAGTTTAGGGGGACTAGCGGGGGATTACGAGCAGTACTTC.